This TCR beta chain was captured by sequencing in a study of naive CD8 T cells in extremely preterm neonates. Whole-study findings and limits: iChao1 richness was lowest in preterm neonates, significantly versus all ages. The authors flagged variable productive template counts in preterm samples.

Without labor or membrane rupture, elective cesareans at roughly 37-42 weeks supplied term cord blood. Pregnancies with fetal demise were excluded. Sorting kept Annexin V-negative CD3+CD8+CD45RA+CCR7+ naive T cells. The table came from immunoSEQ multiplex PCR; TCRdb's copy has only in-frame clones and leaves some out. The sample includes 4,000 to 6,000 clones, 95% to 98% seen only once; the top ten take more than 0.45%. The J segment lost 8 bases and the V segment lost 1 base, leaving 2 bases of the junction unmatched. Germline loops: CDR1 LGHNA, CDR2 YSLEER. The length of the CDR3 is 14 residues. With regard to this clone: Antigen specificity is unknown.

The receptor was isolated from a newborn in good health. Sequencing was carried out using naive CD8+ T cells from cord blood. The rearrangement uses TRBV4-3 and TRBJ1-4, with TRBD1 matching 9 bases. CDR3 loop: CASSQAGTGEKLFF. CDR3 nucleotides: TGCGCCAGCAGCCAAGCCGGGACAGGGGAAAAACTGTTTTTT.